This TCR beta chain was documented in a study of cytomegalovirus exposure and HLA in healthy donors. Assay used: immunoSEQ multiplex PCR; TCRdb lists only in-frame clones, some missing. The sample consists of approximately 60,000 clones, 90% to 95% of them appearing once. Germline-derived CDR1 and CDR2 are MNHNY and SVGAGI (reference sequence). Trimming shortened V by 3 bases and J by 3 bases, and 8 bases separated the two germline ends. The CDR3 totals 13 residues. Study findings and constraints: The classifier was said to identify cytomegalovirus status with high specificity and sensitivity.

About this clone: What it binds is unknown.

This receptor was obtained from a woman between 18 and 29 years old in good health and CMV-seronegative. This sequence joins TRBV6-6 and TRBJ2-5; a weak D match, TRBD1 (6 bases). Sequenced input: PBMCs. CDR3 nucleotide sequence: TGTGCCAGCAGTTATCGGACAGAAGAGACCCAGTACTTC. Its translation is CASSYRTEETQYF.